The 28 T cell receptor beta chains below come from one sample, sequenced in a study of CD8+ T cells in alopecia areata (dated by TCRdb to the late 2010s). The library was made by the immunoSEQ multiplex PCR assay. For TCR sequencing, RNA was extracted from every sample and reverse transcribed into cDNA to serve as template. This immuneACCESS table, as held by TCRdb, lists in-frame sequences with V and J called but not all clones. Of the missing ones, under half trace to an unresolved V gene in checked studies; the others have no known cause. For this sample the table gives around 60,000 clones, of which about 44% were detected only once. The leading ten clones occupy just over 50% of the sample. The sample consisted of NKG2D-low CD8+ T cells sorted from blood. The label giving this sample's cell subset or site can be read as: sorted CD8+ NKG2D-low blood T cells. The receptor set was obtained from a human donor with alopecia areata.

The gene calls are TRBV29-1 and TRBJ2-2; D gene uncertain. This CDR3 has 12 residues. Germline CDR1 reads SQVTM; CDR2 reads ANQGSEA. Trimming shortened V by 3 bases and J by 1 base, and 3 bases separated the two germline ends. Here the CDR3 reads CSVDKNTGELFF. In DNA, the CDR3 is TGCAGCGTTGACAAGAACACCGGGGAGCTGTTTTTT.

The CDR3 bases are TGTGCCAGCAGCCTTGGGGGCGGGGCCTACAATGAGCAGTTCTTC. Protein product: CASSLGGGAYNEQFF. The chain combines TRBV7-9 with TRBJ2-1; D is perhaps TRBD1 or TRBD2 (6 bases each). Germline CDR1 SEHNR, CDR2 FQNEAQ (reference sequence). V shed 5 bases and J shed 2 bases, with 13 bases lying between them. The CDR3 has 15 amino acids.

The CDR3 region is CASRDPGGRYEQYF. The CDR3 DNA sequence: TGTGCCAGCAGGGACCCAGGGGGTCGGTACGAGCAGTACTTC. This chain joins TRBV2 and TRBJ2-7; 7 bases agree with TRBD1. From germline, CDR1 is SNHLY and CDR2 FYNNEI. The CDR3 loop spans 14 amino acids. V shed 6 bases, J shed 4 bases, and the junction held 9 bases outside the gene matches.

This clone has only a few counts. The chain is built from TRBV14 and TRBJ2-7, with 10 bases fitting TRBD2. CDR3 size: 15 residues. Trimming at V came to 1 base and at J to 3 bases, leaving 3 bases not matched to a gene. Germline values: CDR1 SGHDN, CDR2 FVKESK. The CDR3 bases are TGTGCCAGCAGCCAAGCAGCGGGAGGGAGCTACGAGCAGTACTTC. This translates into CASSQAAGGSYEQYF.

This clone was seen only a few times. The chain links TRBV29-1 to TRBJ2-1; a possible D gene is TRBD2 (6 bases). CDR3 length: 15 amino acids. V lost 2 bases and J 0 bases, leaving 11 bases between the germline ends. Germline values: CDR1 SQVTM, CDR2 ANQGSEA. DNA of the CDR3: TGCAGCGTTGAACAGCGGGCAAGCTCCTACAATGAGCAGTTCTTC. Protein product: CSVEQRASSYNEQFF.

The gene calls are TRBV7-9 and TRBJ2-4; 9 bases map to TRBD1. Trimming cost V 4 bases and J 8 bases; bases outside gene matches: 3. Germline loops: CDR1 SEHNR, CDR2 FQNEAQ (reference sequence). The CDR3 is made up of 13 amino acids. This CDR3 is CASSSRTGDIQYF. The CDR3 nucleotides are TGTGCCAGCAGCTCACGGACAGGGGACATTCAGTACTTC.

The sample holds a few counts of this clone. V and J are TRBV7-9 and TRBJ1-1; D call uncertain. The CDR3 has 14 residues. Trimming pared 5 bases from V and 1 base from J, leaving 11 bases between. CDR1 and CDR2 (germline): SEHNR, FQNEAQ (reference sequence). The CDR3 sequence is CASSPTEGNTEAFF. The CDR3 DNA sequence: TGTGCCAGCAGCCCGACTGAGGGGAACACTGAAGCTTTCTTT.

The chain's CDR3 is CASSRLGEGASEQYF. The CDR3 nucleotides are TGTGCCAGCAGCCGTTTAGGGGAAGGGGCCTCCGAGCAGTACTTC. The chain carries TRBV7-6 and TRBJ2-7, with D perhaps matching TRBD1 (5 bases). CDR1 is SGHVS and CDR2 is FNYEAQ in the germline V gene. The V end was cut by 5 bases, the J end by 6 bases, with 20 bases between. The CDR3 loop spans 15 amino acids.

This chain connects TRBV6-5 to TRBJ1-5; tentative D call: TRBD1 (5 bases). This CDR3 contains 14 residues. Germline V gives CDR1 MNHEY, CDR2 SVGAGI. Trimming removed 10 bases from V and 0 bases from J, with 13 bases in between. CDR3 coding DNA: TGTGCCACCGAACCGGGGCATAGCAATCAGCCCCAGCATTTT. It specifies CATEPGHSNQPQHF.

The chain couples TRBV27 to TRBJ1-6, with 8 bases aligning to TRBD1. Germline trimming cut 3 bases from V and 7 bases from J; bases unmatched to any gene: 5. Germline V lookup: CDR1 MNHEY, CDR2 SMNVEV (reference sequence). There are 15 residues in the CDR3. In nucleotides, the CDR3 is TGTGCCAGCAGTTTGACCAGGGGGCGGAATTCACCCCTCCACTTT. This gives the protein CASSLTRGRNSPLHF.

For the CDR3, the DNA is TGTGCCAGCAGCTTGGCGAAAAGGGAACGTTACGAGCAGTACTTC. Encoded protein: CASSLAKRERYEQYF. J is TRBJ2-7 and V is TRBV7-8; D remains ambiguous. CDR3 length equals 15 residues. Trimming removed 3 bases from V and 4 bases from J, with 16 bases in between. The germline gives CDR1 SGHVS, CDR2 FQNEAQ.

V is TRBV27 and J is TRBJ2-5; 8 positions match TRBD1. With 4 bases clipped from V and 5 bases from J, the junction kept 3 bases outside the gene matches. Germline-derived CDR1 and CDR2 are MNHEY and SMNVEV (reference sequence). This CDR3 has 13 amino acids. Written as DNA, the CDR3 is TGTGCCAGCAGTTGGCAGGGGGCCGAGACCCAGTACTTC. It encodes CASSWQGAETQYF.

This chain links TRBV29-1 with TRBJ2-7, with 7 bases aligning to TRBD2. Germline V gene data show CDR1 as SQVTM and CDR2 as ANQGSEA. This CDR3 region has 11 residues. V lost 4 bases to trimming and J lost 7 bases; unmatched junction nucleotides: 4. This chain's CDR3 is CSVVTRGEQYF. The CDR3 DNA is TGCAGCGTTGTGACGCGGGGGGAGCAGTACTTC.

This CDR3 reads CASSSGGNYNEQFF. DNA of the CDR3: TGCGCCAGCAGCTCAGGCGGGAATTACAATGAGCAGTTCTTC. The chain combines TRBV5-1 with TRBJ2-1; a weak D match, TRBD2 (6 bases). Germline V gene sequence: CDR1 SGHRS, CDR2 YFSETQ. V was shortened by 3 bases and J by 4 bases, with 11 bases between the two germline ends. The CDR3 is made up of 14 amino acids.

This clone appeared many times. The junction departs from the called germline gene at one end, perhaps through a read error. The chain joins TRBV29-1 to TRBJ1-5, with 10 nucleotides matching TRBD1. The CDR3 sequence is 14 residues long. From germline, CDR1 is SQVTM and CDR2 ANQGSEA. The CDR3 sequence: CSVEETGGNQPQHF. In DNA form, the CDR3 reads TGCAGCGTTGAAGAGACAGGGGGCAACCAGCCCCAGCATTTT.

This sequence joins TRBV4-1 and TRBJ2-2; D ambiguous. The CDR3 spans 13 residues. With 4 bases removed from V and 4 bases from J, the gap between germline ends came to 7 bases. Germline V gene sequence: CDR1 MGHRA, CDR2 YSYEKL. CDR3 protein: CASSPGSTGELFF. For the CDR3, the DNA is TGCGCCAGCAGCCCCGGCTCCACCGGGGAGCTGTTTTTT.

The CDR3 sequence: CSARVHEQFF. CDR3 nucleotides: TGCAGTGCTAGAGTCCATGAGCAGTTCTTC. V gene TRBV20-1 combines with J gene TRBJ2-1; D remains ambiguous. Per germline, CDR1 DFQATT and CDR2 SNEGSKA (reference sequence). With 1 base removed from V and 8 bases from J, the gap between germline ends came to 3 bases. CDR3 length equals 10 residues.

V and J are TRBV5-4 and TRBJ2-7; D is uncertain. V was trimmed by 3 bases and J by 0 bases, leaving 7 bases between them. The CDR3 totals 13 residues. The V gene's germline CDR1 is SGHNT and CDR2 YYREEE (reference sequence). The CDR3 here is CASSYGYSYEQYF. CDR3 DNA: TGTGCCAGCAGCTACGGGTACTCCTACGAGCAGTACTTC.

Worth noting for this clone: The same CDR3 can be traced to other DNA sequences in this sample. The chain has TRBV7-9 and TRBJ2-7; D call uncertain. The germline V gene encodes CDR1 SEHNR and CDR2 FQNEAQ (reference sequence). The CDR3 is 12 residues long. Trimming left V 5 bases short and J 2 bases short, with 7 bases between. The CDR3 reads CASSPTAYEQYF. The CDR3 DNA reads TGTGCCAGCAGCCCGACTGCCTACGAGCAGTACTTC.

This clone appeared a few times. The genes are TRBV19 and TRBJ2-2, with 8 bases aligning to TRBD2. Per the germline V gene, CDR1 is LNHDA and CDR2 is SQIVND (reference sequence). Losses at the gene ends were 8 bases for V and 6 bases for J; bases not matched to a gene: 5. There are 13 residues in the CDR3. This CDR3 is CASHLAGPGELFF. The CDR3 nucleotides are TGTGCCAGTCATCTAGCGGGCCCCGGGGAGCTGTTTTTT.

A single count supports this clone. The chain combines TRBV7-3 with TRBJ2-7; possibly TRBD2 for D (5 bases). This CDR3 spans 15 amino acids. Germline lookup yields CDR1 SGHTA and CDR2 FQGTGA. Trimming shortened V by 5 bases and J by 3 bases, and 17 bases separated the two germline ends. CDR3 DNA: TGTGCCAGCAGCGCACTTCCAGGACGGGGCTACGAGCAGTACTTC. Translating gives CASSALPGRGYEQYF. Filled out from reference TRBV7-3 and TRBJ2-7, the complete variable domain reads GAGVSQTPSNKVTEKGKYVELRCDPISGHTALYWYRQSLGQGPEFLIYFQGTGAADDSGLPNDRFFAVRPEGSVSTLKIQRTERGDSAVYLCASSALPGRGYEQYFGPGTRLTVT.

The chain has TRBV12-5 and TRBJ2-7, with D perhaps matching TRBD1 (5 bases). CDR3 length equals 13 residues. CDR1 LGHNT and CDR2 FRNRAP come from the germline V gene. The CDR3 region is CASSIGVPYEQYF. In nucleotides, the CDR3 is TGTGCATCTTCAATAGGGGTCCCCTACGAGCAGTACTTC.

This clone was detected a few times. The chain combines TRBV7-9 with TRBJ2-1; D unresolved. The germline V and J ends were trimmed by 5 bases and 4 bases, with 15 bases remaining between them. CDR1 is SEHNR, CDR2 FQNEAQ, per germline (reference sequence). The CDR3 contains 15 residues. CDR3: CASSLEITLYNEQFF. As DNA, the CDR3 is TGTGCCAGCAGCCTGGAGATAACTTTGTACAATGAGCAGTTCTTC.

The chain uses TRBV29-1 and TRBJ1-2; D gene unclear. Trimming cost V 6 bases and J 7 bases, with 18 bases left between them. CDR3 length: 13 amino acids. The V gene's germline CDR1 is SQVTM and CDR2 ANQGSEA. Here the CDR3 DNA reads TGCAGCGTGGGCCGAGAAGGAAGATCTGGCTACACCTTC. This encodes CSVGREGRSGYTF.

The chain carries TRBV27 and TRBJ2-3, with TRBD2 matching 8 bases. CDR1 is MNHEY, CDR2 SMNVEV, per germline (reference sequence). With 8 bases clipped from V and 2 bases from J, the junction kept 6 bases outside the gene matches. This CDR3 has 14 residues. CDR3 nucleotide sequence: TGTGCCAGCGGGCGCGGGAGGATCACAGATACGCAGTATTTT. Its protein product is CASGRGRITDTQYF.

This clone was counted once. In nucleotides, the CDR3 is TGTGCCTGGAGTGACCTGGGACAGGGATTAACTGAAGCTTTCTTT. Amino acid sequence: CAWSDLGQGLTEAFF. The rearrangement uses TRBV30 and TRBJ1-1; 9 bases agree with TRBD1. Germline V lookup: CDR1 GTSNPN, CDR2 SVGIG (reference sequence). The CDR3 covers 15 residues. V shed 1 base and J 5 bases; nucleotides not matched to a gene: 8.

In its sample, this clone was seen a few times. The chain has TRBV18 and TRBJ2-3; no clear D. Trimming left V 3 bases short and J 1 base short, with 17 bases between. Germline loops: CDR1 KGHSH, CDR2 LQKENI. The CDR3 is 17 amino acids. CDR3: CASSPFGVAERTDTQYF. The CDR3 DNA sequence: TGTGCCAGCTCACCGTTCGGTGTGGCGGAACGCACAGATACGCAGTATTTT.

The chain carries TRBV30 and TRBJ2-1; 11 nucleotides line up with TRBD2. Germline V gene data show CDR1 as GTSNPN and CDR2 as SVGIG (reference sequence). V lost 2 bases and J lost 5; bases outside the gene matches: 5. The CDR3 sequence is 15 residues long. CDR3 amino acids: CAWSLAGGWNNEQFF. For the CDR3, the DNA is TGTGCCTGGAGTCTAGCGGGAGGTTGGAACAATGAGCAGTTCTTC.